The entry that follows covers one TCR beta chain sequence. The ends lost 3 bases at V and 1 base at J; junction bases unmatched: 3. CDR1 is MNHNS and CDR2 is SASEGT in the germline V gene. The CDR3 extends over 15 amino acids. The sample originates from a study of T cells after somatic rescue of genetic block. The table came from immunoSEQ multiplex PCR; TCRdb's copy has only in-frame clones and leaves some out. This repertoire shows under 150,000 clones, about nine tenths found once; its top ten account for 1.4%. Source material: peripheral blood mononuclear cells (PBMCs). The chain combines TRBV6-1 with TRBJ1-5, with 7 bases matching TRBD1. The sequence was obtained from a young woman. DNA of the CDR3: TGTGCCAGCAGTGAGGGGACAGTAAGCAATCAGCCCCAGCATTTT. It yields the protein CASSEGTVSNQPQHF.